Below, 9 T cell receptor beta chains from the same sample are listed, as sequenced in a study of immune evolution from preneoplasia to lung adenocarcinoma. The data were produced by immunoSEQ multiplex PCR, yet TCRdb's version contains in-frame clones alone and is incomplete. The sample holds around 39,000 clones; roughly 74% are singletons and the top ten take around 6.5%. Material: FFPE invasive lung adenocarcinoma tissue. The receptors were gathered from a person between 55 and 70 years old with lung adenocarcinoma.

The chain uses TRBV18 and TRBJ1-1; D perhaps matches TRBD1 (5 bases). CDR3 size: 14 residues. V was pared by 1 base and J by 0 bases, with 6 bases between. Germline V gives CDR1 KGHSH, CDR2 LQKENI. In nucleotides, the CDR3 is TGTGCCAGCTCACCACAGGGGATGAACACTGAAGCTTTCTTT. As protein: CASSPQGMNTEAFF. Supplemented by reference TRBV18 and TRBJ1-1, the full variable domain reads NAGVMQNPRHLVRRRGQEARLRCSPMKGHSHVYWYRQLPEEGLKFMVYLQKENIIDESGMPKERFSAEFPKEGPSILRIQQVVRGDSAAYFCASSPQGMNTEAFFGQGTRLTVV.

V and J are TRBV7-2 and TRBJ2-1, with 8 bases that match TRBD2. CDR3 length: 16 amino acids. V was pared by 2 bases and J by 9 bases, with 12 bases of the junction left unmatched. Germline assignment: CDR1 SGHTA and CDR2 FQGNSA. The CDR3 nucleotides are TGTGCCAGCAGCTTACTACCGGGGACTAGGTCTGGTGAGCAGTTCTTC. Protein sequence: CASSLLPGTRSGEQFF.

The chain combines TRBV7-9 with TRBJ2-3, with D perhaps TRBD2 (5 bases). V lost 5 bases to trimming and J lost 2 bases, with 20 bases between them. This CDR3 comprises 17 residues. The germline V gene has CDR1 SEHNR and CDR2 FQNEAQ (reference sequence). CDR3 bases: TGTGCCAGCAGCGCCCGCCGTGAGGGTCCCCACACAGATACGCAGTATTTT. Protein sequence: CASSARREGPHTDTQYF.

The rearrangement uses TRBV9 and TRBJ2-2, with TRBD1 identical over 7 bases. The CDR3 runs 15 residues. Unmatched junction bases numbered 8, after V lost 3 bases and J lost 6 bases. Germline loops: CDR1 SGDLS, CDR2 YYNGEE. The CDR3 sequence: CASSAGTDLAGELFF. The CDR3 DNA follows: TGTGCCAGCAGCGCTGGGACAGACTTGGCCGGGGAGCTGTTTTTT.

The CDR3 DNA sequence: TGTGCCAGCAGCTTGGCCACGGCGGGAGGGCCAGGTACCTACGAGCAGTACTTC. Translated, it gives CASSLATAGGPGTYEQYF. V and J are TRBV5-5 and TRBJ2-7; 9 nucleotides line up with TRBD2. V trimming: 0 bases; J trimming: 2 bases; junction bases outside the gene matches: 12. The germline CDR1 and CDR2 sequences are SGHKS and YYEKEE (reference sequence). This CDR3 contains 18 residues.

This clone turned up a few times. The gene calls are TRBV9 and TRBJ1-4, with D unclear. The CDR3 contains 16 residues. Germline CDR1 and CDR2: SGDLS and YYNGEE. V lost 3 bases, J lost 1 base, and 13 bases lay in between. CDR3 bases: TGTGCCAGCAGCGGGGTGGGCGTAGGAACTAATGAAAAACTGTTTTTT. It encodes CASSGVGVGTNEKLFF.

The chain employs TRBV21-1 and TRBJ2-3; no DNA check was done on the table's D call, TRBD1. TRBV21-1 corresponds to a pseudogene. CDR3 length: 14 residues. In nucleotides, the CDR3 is TGTGCCAGCCTCCCCGACAGGGGGACAGATACGCAGTATTTT. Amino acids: CASLPDRGTDTQYF.

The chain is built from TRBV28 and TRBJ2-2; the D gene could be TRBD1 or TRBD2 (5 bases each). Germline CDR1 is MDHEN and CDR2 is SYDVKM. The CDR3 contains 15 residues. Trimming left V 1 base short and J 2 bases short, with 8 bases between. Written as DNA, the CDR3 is TGTGCCAGCAGTTTATACGGGGCCAACACCGGGGAGCTGTTTTTT. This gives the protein CASSLYGANTGELFF.

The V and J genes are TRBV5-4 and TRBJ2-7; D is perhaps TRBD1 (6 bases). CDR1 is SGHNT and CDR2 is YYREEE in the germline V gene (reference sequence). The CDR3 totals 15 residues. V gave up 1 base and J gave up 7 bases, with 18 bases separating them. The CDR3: CASSLTKGPQGEQYF. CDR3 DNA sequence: TGTGCCAGCAGCTTGACAAAAGGGCCCCAGGGGGAGCAGTACTTC.